The 20 T cell receptor beta chains below come from one sample, sequenced in a study of T-cell reconstitution after alpha-beta-depleted transplantation in children. Preparation of the TCRbeta library was carried out with unique molecular identifiers. Using its own MiXCR run on the PCR reads, TCRdb lists one record per CDR3 protein. The sample carries 200,000 to 250,000 distinct CDR3 sequences, roughly 8.3% recorded once. Sequenced here: PBMCs, mostly from graft donor cells, sampled 360 days after TCRalphabeta/CD19-depleted stem cell transplant. The receptor source for this set is a male patient aged 2 to 10 who had a stem cell transplant for acute myeloid leukemia, so the T cells may come from the graft donor.

This clonotype was picked up many times. The CDR3: CACKGTLNTEAFF. In nucleotides, the CDR3 is TGTGCCTGCAAGGGGACGTTGAACACTGAAGCTTTCTTT. This rearrangement joins TRBV6-1 to TRBJ1-1, with D perhaps TRBD1 (5 bases). The germline CDR1 and CDR2 sequences are MNHNS and SASEGT. Trimming stripped 11 bases from V and 0 bases from J, with 13 bases between. This CDR3 has 13 residues.

This clonotype was recorded many times. J is TRBJ2-5 and V is TRBV7-2; D gene uncertain. Germline loops: CDR1 SGHTA, CDR2 FQGNSA. The CDR3 is made up of 12 amino acids. Trimming removed 5 bases from V and 4 bases from J, with 8 bases in between. In DNA, the CDR3 is TGTGCCAGCAGCCCAGCATCAGAGACCCAGTACTTC. The encoded protein is CASSPASETQYF.

This sequence joins TRBV7-2 and TRBJ2-3; D not certain. CDR3 length: 15 residues. From germline, CDR1 is SGHTA and CDR2 FQGNSA. The V end lost 2 bases, the J end lost 5 bases, and 14 bases lay between the germline ends. The CDR3 sequence is CASSLLGHPGDTQYF. In DNA form, the CDR3 reads TGTGCCAGCAGCTTACTAGGCCACCCGGGAGATACGCAGTATTTT.

This clonotype was picked up a small number of times. The CDR3 loop reads CASSQVRGLYEQYF. Written as DNA, the CDR3 is TGCGCCAGCAGCCAAGTCAGGGGACTATACGAGCAGTACTTC. This chain links TRBV4-3 with TRBJ2-7; a possible D gene is TRBD2 (7 bases). Germline V lookup: CDR1 LGHNA, CDR2 YSLEER. The V gene lost 1 base and the J gene lost 4 bases, with 11 bases spanning the gap. There are 14 residues in the CDR3.

This clonotype showed up many times. The chain combines TRBV9 with TRBJ1-1; 7 bases agree with TRBD1. The junction had 7 bases not matched to a gene; V was cut back by 4 bases and J by 4 bases. This CDR3 is 14 amino acids long. Germline V gives CDR1 SGDLS, CDR2 YYNGEE. The CDR3 here is CASSSRQGPTEAFF. The CDR3 region has the DNA TGTGCCAGCAGCTCCCGACAGGGACCCACTGAAGCTTTCTTT.

CDR3 residues: CASSPGQVCNQPQHF. The CDR3 nucleotides read TGTGCCAGCAGCCCCGGACAGGTCTGCAATCAGCCCCAGCATTTT. J is TRBJ1-5 and V is TRBV4-2; 7 bases fit TRBD1. CDR3 length: 15 amino acids. Germline V CDR1 and CDR2: LGHNA, YNFKEQ. V dropped 4 bases and J dropped 2; count of bases not matched to a gene: 5.

This clonotype was counted a few times. The chain uses TRBV6-5 and TRBJ2-6, with 7 positions matching TRBD1. Germline trimming cut 2 bases from V and 3 bases from J; bases unmatched to any gene: 10. Germline V CDR1 and CDR2: MNHEY, SVGAGI. The CDR3 is made up of 18 amino acids. The CDR3 sequence is CASSYEEGAYYGANVLTF. CDR3 nucleotides: TGTGCCAGCAGTTACGAAGAGGGGGCTTACTATGGGGCCAACGTCCTGACTTTC.

This clonotype occurred many times. This rearrangement joins TRBV4-3 to TRBJ2-5; 7 positions agree with TRBD2. CDR1 LGHNA and CDR2 YSLEER come from the germline V gene. With V trimmed by 5 bases and J by 5 bases, 5 bases remained unmatched. This CDR3 spans 13 amino acids. The CDR3 is CASSSGLVETQYF. The DNA of the CDR3 is TGCGCCAGCAGCTCCGGACTAGTCGAGACCCAGTACTTC.

This clonotype was observed many times. This chain links TRBV3-1 with TRBJ2-3; 8 bases map to TRBD1. Germline V gene lookup returns CDR1 LGHDT and CDR2 YNNKEL (reference sequence). The CDR3 is made up of 15 amino acids. Germline trimming cut 4 bases from V and 4 bases from J; bases unmatched to any gene: 7. The CDR3 sequence: CASSRTGIPADTQYF. In DNA form, the CDR3 reads TGTGCCAGCAGCCGGACAGGGATTCCTGCAGATACGCAGTATTTT.

J is TRBJ2-2 and V is TRBV12-3 or TRBV12-4; D is ambiguous. CDR3 size: 18 residues. Trimming shortened V by 4 bases and J by 0 bases, and 18 bases separated the two germline ends. CDR3 coding DNA: TGTGCCAGCAGTTGGCTACCTCCTATGGGAACGAACACCGGGGAGCTGTTTTTT. It encodes CASSWLPPMGTNTGELFF.

This chain joins TRBV7-2 and TRBJ2-4; tentative D call: TRBD1 (7 bases). V lost 5 bases and J lost 9, with 14 bases in between. The germline V gene has CDR1 SGHTA and CDR2 FQGNSA. The CDR3 has 13 amino acids. CDR3 residues: CASSRGGTVIQYF. In DNA, the CDR3 is TGTGCCAGCAGCCGAGGAGGGACAGTCATTCAGTACTTC.

The chain uses TRBV9 and TRBJ2-3, with 11 bases lining up with TRBD1. This CDR3 has 15 amino acids. Unmatched junction bases numbered 3, after V lost 3 bases and J lost 3 bases. Germline V gene sequence: CDR1 SGDLS, CDR2 YYNGEE. This CDR3 is CASSADRGPTDTQYF. CDR3 coding DNA: TGTGCCAGCAGCGCGGACAGGGGGCCGACAGATACGCAGTATTTT.

This clonotype was counted at least ten times. V is TRBV7-9 and J is TRBJ1-4; tentatively, D is TRBD1 (6 bases). The CDR3 length is 18 residues. V shed 1 base and J shed 7 bases, with 22 bases lying between them. CDR1 is SEHNR and CDR2 is FQNEAQ in the germline V gene (reference sequence). The CDR3 loop is CASSLGKLRGSSGEKLFF. The CDR3 bases are TGTGCCAGCAGCTTAGGCAAACTCAGGGGATCAAGCGGTGAAAAACTGTTTTTT. Full variable domain (rest looked up from reference TRBV7-9 and TRBJ1-4): DTGVSQNPRHKITKRGQNVTFRCDPISEHNRLYWYRQTLGQGPEFLTYFQNEAQLEKSRLLSDRFSAERPKGSFSTLEIQRTEQGDSAMYLCASSLGKLRGSSGEKLFFGSGTQLSVL.

This clonotype turned up a few times. The gene calls are TRBV5-1 and TRBJ2-1, with D uncertain. CDR1 and CDR2 (germline): SGHRS, YFSETQ. The CDR3 is 12 residues long. V lost 1 base and J lost 7, with 6 bases in between. The CDR3 reads CASSLNVNEQFF. DNA of the CDR3: TGCGCCAGCAGCTTGAACGTGAATGAGCAGTTCTTC.

This chain links TRBV6-2 or TRBV6-3 with TRBJ2-7, with TRBD2 identical over 7 bases. There are 20 residues in the CDR3. The V gene's germline CDR1 is MNHEY and CDR2 SVGEGT. V shed 1 base and J 3 bases; nucleotides not matched to a gene: 21. The CDR3 loop reads CASSYWILGAGTDIFYEQYF. For the CDR3, the DNA is TGTGCCAGCAGTTACTGGATCCTGGGAGCGGGGACCGATATCTTCTACGAGCAGTACTTC.

This clonotype appeared a few times. The chain joins TRBV9 to TRBJ2-3, with D perhaps matching TRBD2 (5 bases). Trimming stripped 6 bases from V and 9 bases from J, with 11 bases between. CDR1 is SGDLS, CDR2 YYNGEE, per germline. This CDR3 region has 11 residues. The chain's CDR3 is CASMGSGTQYF. The CDR3 DNA follows: TGTGCCAGCATGGGGAGTGGGACGCAGTATTTT.

In this sample, this clonotype turned up many times. This chain joins TRBV18 and TRBJ2-7; D remains ambiguous. The V gene lost 6 bases and the J gene lost 3 bases, with 12 bases spanning the gap. The CDR3 is made up of 13 amino acids. The V gene's germline CDR1 is KGHSH and CDR2 LQKENI. The CDR3 DNA reads as TGTGCCAGCTCCGTTTATGATCTCTACGAGCAGTACTTC. This translates into CASSVYDLYEQYF.

The V gene is TRBV18, the J gene TRBJ2-7; D is undetermined. V dropped 4 bases and J dropped 2 bases, with 9 bases sitting between them. From germline, CDR1 is KGHSH and CDR2 LQKENI. This CDR3 has 13 amino acids. CDR3 sequence: CASSLGLAYEQYV. The CDR3 coding sequence is TGTGCCAGCTCACTCGGCCTAGCCTACGAGCAGTACGTC.

A few counts support this clonotype. The rearrangement uses TRBV7-3 and TRBJ1-1; possibly TRBD1 for D (6 bases). In germline, CDR1 is SGHTA, CDR2 FQGTGA. This CDR3 contains 18 residues. Trimming cost V 5 bases and J 4 bases, with 26 bases left between them. In DNA form, the CDR3 reads TGTGCCAGCAGCCAATTAGTTTTGACACAGGGTATTACCACTGAAGCTTTCTTT. Amino acids: CASSQLVLTQGITTEAFF. Combining the CDR3 with reference TRBV7-3 and TRBJ1-1 gives the whole variable domain GAGVSQTPSNKVTEKGKYVELRCDPISGHTALYWYRQSLGQGPEFLIYFQGTGAADDSGLPNDRFFAVRPEGSVSTLKIQRTERGDSAVYLCASSQLVLTQGITTEAFFGQGTRLTVV.

This clonotype was detected many times. V is TRBV28 and J is TRBJ2-7, with a weak D call TRBD2 (7 bases). The CDR3 has 16 amino acids. CDR1 and CDR2 from the germline V gene are MDHEN and SYDVKM. The V gene lost 3 bases and the J gene lost 12 bases, with 27 bases spanning the gap. CDR3: CASSFKGGTVKFKRYF. Here the CDR3 DNA reads TGTGCCAGCAGTTTCAAGGGGGGGACCGTAAAATTTAAACGGTACTTC.